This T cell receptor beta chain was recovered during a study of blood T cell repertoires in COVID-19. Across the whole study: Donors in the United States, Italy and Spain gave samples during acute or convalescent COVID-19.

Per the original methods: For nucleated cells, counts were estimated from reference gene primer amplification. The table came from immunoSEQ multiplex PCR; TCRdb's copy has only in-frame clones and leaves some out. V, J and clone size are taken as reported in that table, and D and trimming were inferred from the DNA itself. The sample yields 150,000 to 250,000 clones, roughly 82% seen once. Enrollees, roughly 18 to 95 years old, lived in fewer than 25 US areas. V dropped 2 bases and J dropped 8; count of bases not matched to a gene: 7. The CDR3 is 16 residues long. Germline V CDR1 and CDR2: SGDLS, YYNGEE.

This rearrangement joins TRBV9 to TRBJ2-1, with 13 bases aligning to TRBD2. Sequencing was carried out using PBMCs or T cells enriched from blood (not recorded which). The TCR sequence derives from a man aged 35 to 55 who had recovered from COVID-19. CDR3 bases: TGTGCCAGCAGCGTTTCCGGGACTAGCGGGATATATGAGCAGTTCTTC. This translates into CASSVSGTSGIYEQFF.